The rows below give T cell receptor beta chains drawn from one sample of a study of blood T cell repertoires in COVID-19. Some clones are missing from TCRdb's copy, which holds only in-frame ones; the method was immunoSEQ multiplex PCR. The table lists 85,000 to 130,000 clones, 80% to 95% of them singletons. Sequencing was performed on peripheral blood. These receptors were taken from a man aged 70 or older with acute or convalescent COVID-19. The CDR3 runs from the conserved cysteine through the conserved F or W. D genes are given only for firm matches. Size values are once, few and many counts, or a class for expanded clones, and some rows have none.

D gene,V gene,clone size,J gene,CDR3 DNA,CDR3 protein
-,TRBV25-1,-,TRBJ1-6,TGTGCCACCTCGGGAGTGGATAATTCACCCCTCCACTTT,CATSGVDNSPLHF
TRBD1,TRBV11-2,-,TRBJ2-7,TGTGCCAGCAGCCGCAGGGGGTCCCGCGAGCAGTACTTC,CASSRRGSREQYF
TRBD1,TRBV27,-,TRBJ1-5,TGTGCCAGCAGTAGGGGACAGACTAGCAATCAGCCCCAGCATTTT,CASSRGQTSNQPQHF
TRBD2,TRBV6-5,-,TRBJ2-1,TGTGCCAGCAGTATCCTAGCGGGGGGCATTAATGAGCAGTTCTTC,CASSILAGGINEQFF
TRBD1,TRBV11-3,-,TRBJ2-7,TGTGCCAGCTCCGGACAGGGTACCTACGAGCAGTACTTC,CASSGQGTYEQYF
-,TRBV30,-,TRBJ2-2,TGTGCCTGGACTAACACCGGGGAGCTGTTTTTT,CAWTNTGELFF
TRBD1,TRBV4-1,-,TRBJ2-7,TGCGCCAGCAGCCAAGACCTTATACGGGACAGGGTTGACTACGAGCAGTACTTC,CASSQDLIRDRVDYEQYF
TRBD1,TRBV18,-,TRBJ1-6,TGTGCCAGCTCACCTCCTGACAGGGGGAGAGGTTCACCCCTCCACTTT,CASSPPDRGRGSPLHF
-,TRBV6-6,-,TRBJ1-4,TGTGCCAGCAGTTATGGGGGGGGTAATGAAAAACTGTTTTTT,CASSYGGGNEKLFF
TRBD1,TRBV5-1,-,TRBJ1-5,TGCGCCAGCAGCTCCGGGACAGATTATAATCAGCCCCAGCATTTT,CASSSGTDYNQPQHF
TRBD1,TRBV5-1,-,TRBJ1-1,TGCGCCAGCAGCTCGTCCCGGGACAGGGGGCGGCGGAACACTGAAGCTTTCTTT,CASSSSRDRGRRNTEAFF
TRBD1,TRBV27,-,TRBJ2-7,TGTGCCAGCAGTTTGGACAGGGGCTCCTACGAGCAGTACTTC,CASSLDRGSYEQYF
TRBD2,TRBV24-1,-,TRBJ2-3,TGTGCCACCAGTGATGTACTAGCGGGAACAAATACGCAGTATTTT,CATSDVLAGTNTQYF
-,TRBV5-6,once,TRBJ2-3,TGTGCCAGCAGTTTTCACCCGGGACTTGGCACAGATACGCAGTATTTT,CASSFHPGLGTDTQYF
TRBD2,TRBV12-5,-,TRBJ2-5,TGTGCTAGTGGTTTGGGCATACTAGCGGGAGGGCAAGAGACCCAGTACTTC,CASGLGILAGGQETQYF
-,TRBV2,-,TRBJ1-1,TGTGCCAGCAGTGATGGAGGGCCGGGGGACACTGAAGCTTTCTTT,CASSDGGPGDTEAFF
-,TRBV5-4,-,TRBJ1-1,TGTGCCAGCAGCTTGCTCACGGGTGAAGCTTTCTTT,CASSLLTGEAFF
-,TRBV5-1,-,TRBJ1-4,TGCGCCAGCAGCGTCCGGGACACGGCTGAAAAACTGTTTTTT,CASSVRDTAEKLFF
-,TRBV9,-,TRBJ1-4,TGTGCCAGCAGCGCCTCCCCAGGGACTAATGAAAAACTGTTTTTT,CASSASPGTNEKLFF
-,TRBV10-3,-,TRBJ1-1,TGTGCCGCCAATGGGCAGGGTGGGAACACTGAAGCTTTCTTT,CAANGQGGNTEAFF
TRBD2,TRBV7-3,-,TRBJ2-3,TGTGCCAGCAGCGCGCCGGGACTAGCGGGAACAGATACGCAGTATTTT,CASSAPGLAGTDTQYF
-,TRBV5-1,-,TRBJ1-6,TGCGCCAGCAGCTCCGGGGGGGGCGCATATAATTCACCCCTCCACTTT,CASSSGGGAYNSPLHF
TRBD1,TRBV13,once,TRBJ2-7,TGTGCCAGCAGCCCCCCGCGGGACAGGGGGTTATCCTACGAGCAGTACTTC,CASSPPRDRGLSYEQYF
TRBD1,TRBV12-3/TRBV12-4,-,TRBJ2-7,TGTGCCAGCAGTTATGACAGGGTGAGGGAGCAGTACTTC,CASSYDRVREQYF
TRBD2,TRBV29-1,-,TRBJ2-1,TGCAGCGTTGCTAGCGGGAGTGGGAATGAGCAGTTCTTC,CSVASGSGNEQFF
TRBD1,TRBV15,-,TRBJ1-1,TGTGCCACCAGCAGAGGGGACAGTGAAGCTTTCTTT,CATSRGDSEAFF
-,TRBV27,-,TRBJ1-2,TGTGCCAGCAGTACAGGGACTAGTGGCTACACCTTC,CASSTGTSGYTF
TRBD1,TRBV19,-,TRBJ1-6,TGTGCCAGTAGGGACAGGGAACGTAATTCACCCCTCCACTTT,CASRDRERNSPLHF
-,TRBV7-9,few,TRBJ2-7,TGTGCCAGCAGCTCAGGCACCTACGAGCAGTACTTC,CASSSGTYEQYF
TRBD1,TRBV5-1,-,TRBJ1-6,TGCGCCAGCAGCCCCGGACAGGGTAATTCACCCCTCCACTTT,CASSPGQGNSPLHF
-,TRBV7-3,-,TRBJ2-5,TGTGCCAGCAGCTTATCTGAGGCGGAGACCCAGTACTTC,CASSLSEAETQYF
TRBD1,TRBV6-5,-,TRBJ2-4,TGTGCCAGCAGACCGAGGGGGCCGGGAAACATTCAGTACTTC,CASRPRGPGNIQYF
TRBD2,TRBV5-1,-,TRBJ2-3,TGCGCCAGCAGCTTGGGAAGCGGGGGAGGGACAGATACGCAGTATTTT,CASSLGSGGGTDTQYF
TRBD1,TRBV3-1/TRBV3-2,-,TRBJ1-4,TGTGCCAGCAGTCCCCGGGACAGGGCCGAAAAACTGTTTTTT,CASSPRDRAEKLFF
-,TRBV7-9,-,TRBJ2-7,TGTGCCAGCAGCTTATTGATTGTAGGGGACGAGCAGTACTTC,CASSLLIVGDEQYF
TRBD1,TRBV28,once,TRBJ1-1,TGTGCCAGCCATACAGGGGGGAACACTGAAGCTTTCTTT,CASHTGGNTEAFF
-,TRBV7-3,-,TRBJ2-3,TGTGCCAGCAGCTTTCCAGGCACAGATACGCAGTATTTT,CASSFPGTDTQYF
TRBD1,TRBV28,-,TRBJ1-5,TGTGCCAGCAGTGATTCCGGGACAGCGTATAGCAATCAGCCCCAGCATTTT,CASSDSGTAYSNQPQHF
TRBD1,TRBV7-6,-,TRBJ1-5,TGTGCCAGCAGCTTAGACGGACAGGGGGGACAGCCCCAGCATTTT,CASSLDGQGGQPQHF
-,TRBV12-3/TRBV12-4,-,TRBJ2-1,TGTGCCAGCACCCGGAGGGTCTACAATGAGCAGTTCTTC,CASTRRVYNEQFF
-,TRBV19,-,TRBJ1-2,TGTGCCAGTTTTCATCTTGGGGGGAACTATGGCTACACCTTC,CASFHLGGNYGYTF
-,TRBV7-9,-,TRBJ2-7,TGTGCCAGCAGCTTAAACAGTGATACCTACGAGCAGTACTTC,CASSLNSDTYEQYF
-,TRBV19,-,TRBJ1-1,TGTGCCAGTAGTATATCTAGGGGATGGTCTGAAGCTTTCTTT,CASSISRGWSEAFF
-,TRBV7-6,-,TRBJ2-3,TGTGCCAGCAGCCCAAGAGGGGATACGCAGTATTTT,CASSPRGDTQYF
-,TRBV6-6,-,TRBJ1-4,TGTGCCAGCAGTTACACGGGGAGGAGTGAAAAACTGTTTTTT,CASSYTGRSEKLFF
-,TRBV28,-,TRBJ2-2,TGTGCCAGCAGTTTATTGTTACGGGGTCGGGCCGGGGAGCTGTTTTTT,CASSLLLRGRAGELFF
TRBD1,TRBV7-8,once,TRBJ2-7,TGTGCCAGCAGCTTATACCCGGGACAGGGCCCCTACGAGCAGTACTTC,CASSLYPGQGPYEQYF
-,TRBV3-1/TRBV3-2,-,TRBJ1-3,TGTGCCAGCAGCCAAGAGCCCACAGGGTATGGAAACACCATATATTTT,CASSQEPTGYGNTIYF
TRBD1,TRBV11-2,-,TRBJ1-3,TGTGCCAGCAGCCCTAGGACAGGGCCCCGAAACACCATATATTTT,CASSPRTGPRNTIYF
TRBD1,TRBV29-1,-,TRBJ1-1,TGCAGCGTACCATTTCAGGGGGGAAACACTGAAGCTTTCTTT,CSVPFQGGNTEAFF